This T cell receptor (beta chain) was identified during a study of cytomegalovirus exposure and HLA in healthy donors. General study results and limits: TCR beta V segments were, for the most part, productive about 87% or about 30% of the time in an earlier analysis. Rare TCR sequences predominated, though certain public TCRs were found in many donors.

It was with 60 Vbeta and 13 Jbeta primers that the PCR ran. Only in-frame clones appear in the TCRdb table, and some are missing; sequencing was by immunoSEQ multiplex PCR. The sample has approximately 80,000 clones, approximately 78% seen once. The length of the CDR3 is 15 residues. CDR1 SGHNT and CDR2 YYREEE come from the germline V gene (reference sequence). V was pared by 4 bases and J by 0 bases, with 6 bases of the junction left unmatched. Donors counted as nominally healthy when sampled, yet unrecorded immune exposures were likely. Regarding this clone: Its antigen is not known.

The sequence derives from a male donor in good health and CMV-seropositive. The specimen was PBMCs. This rearrangement joins TRBV5-4 to TRBJ1-1; TRBD1 aligns across 7 bases. CDR3 residues: CASSPPGTVNTEAFF. The CDR3 DNA sequence: TGTGCCAGCAGCCCCCCCGGGACAGTGAACACTGAAGCTTTCTTT.